These 14 T cell receptor beta chains share one sample of origin, sequenced in a study of blood T cell repertoires in COVID-19. TCRdb keeps only in-frame clones here, not all; method: immunoSEQ multiplex PCR. Found here are more than 15,000 clones, around 80% of them singletons; the top ten hold about 20%. The sequencing input was peripheral blood. These receptors originate from a man aged 55 to 70 with active or convalescent COVID-19.

The V call is TRBV28, the J call TRBJ1-4; 9 bases map to TRBD1. Germline V gene data show CDR1 as MDHEN and CDR2 as SYDVKM. CDR3 length: 16 amino acids. V gave up 0 bases and J gave up 7 bases; unmatched junction bases: 6. The CDR3 loop reads CASSLWRTGAAEKLFF. As DNA, the CDR3 is TGTGCCAGCAGTTTATGGCGGACAGGGGCGGCTGAAAAACTGTTTTTT.

This clone was found a few times. The rearrangement links TRBV6-5 to TRBJ2-1; D gene ambiguous. The CDR3 is 14 residues long. Trimming took 0 bases from V and 3 from J, leaving 6 bases between them. The germline V gene encodes CDR1 MNHEY and CDR2 SVGAGI. CDR3 DNA sequence: TGTGCCAGCAGTTACTCGATCTACTACAATGAGCAGTTCTTC. Translating gives CASSYSIYYNEQFF.

The table lists this clone with a count of one. The chain carries TRBV6-6 and TRBJ1-2; weak D call: TRBD1 (6 bases). Per the germline V gene, CDR1 is MNHNY and CDR2 is SVGAGI (reference sequence). This CDR3 region has 14 residues. Trimming took 6 bases from V and 3 from J, leaving 14 bases between them. The CDR3 region has the DNA TGTGCCAGCAGAATGGGGGCGTCGGACTATGGCTACACCTTC. This encodes CASRMGASDYGYTF.

CDR3 amino acids: CASSLRSGQGAHGYTF. The CDR3, as DNA: TGTGCCAGCAGCCTACGATCGGGACAGGGGGCTCATGGCTACACCTTC. The chain is built from TRBV14 and TRBJ1-2; TRBD1 agrees at 12 bases. This CDR3 has 16 amino acids. Per germline, CDR1 SGHDN and CDR2 FVKESK. V lost 4 bases and J lost 6; bases outside the gene matches: 9.

The rearrangement uses TRBV5-6 and TRBJ1-2; unclear D gene. V lost 3 bases and J 8 bases, leaving 11 bases between the germline ends. The CDR3 consists of 12 residues. CDR1 SGHDT and CDR2 YYEEEE come from the germline V gene. CDR3: CASSSLPGGYTF. The DNA of the CDR3 is TGTGCCAGCAGCTCGTTACCCGGGGGCTACACCTTC.

The V call is TRBV1, the J call TRBJ2-6; the tabulated D call, TRBD2, remains unverified against the DNA. TRBV1 is reported as a pseudogene. The CDR3 has 20 amino acids. In DNA form, the CDR3 reads TGCACCAGCAGCCCCCCCGGGGGAGCGGGAGTAATGCCTGGGGCCAACGTCCTGACTTTC. This encodes CTSSPPGGAGVMPGANVLTF.

The chain uses TRBV27 and TRBJ2-1, with D maybe TRBD1 (5 bases). CDR1 and CDR2 (germline): MNHEY, SMNVEV (reference sequence). The CDR3 extends over 12 amino acids. Trimming removed 7 bases at V and 7 bases at J, with 11 bases between. In DNA, the CDR3 is TGTGCCAGCATAGGGGAAAGTAATGAGCAGTTCTTC. Protein sequence: CASIGESNEQFF.

The rearrangement links TRBV27 to TRBJ2-1; D perhaps matches TRBD2 (5 bases). V shed 0 bases and J shed 5 bases, with 11 bases lying between them. Per germline, CDR1 MNHEY and CDR2 SMNVEV (reference sequence). The CDR3 consists of 15 residues. Written as DNA, the CDR3 is TGTGCCAGCAGTTTATCTCGGGATCTGAACAATGAGCAGTTCTTC. Amino acids: CASSLSRDLNNEQFF.

This clone came up a few times. The chain is built from TRBV30 and TRBJ1-1; D gene uncertain. The V end was cut by 5 bases, the J end by 0 bases, with 4 bases between. Germline loops: CDR1 GTSNPN, CDR2 SVGIG (reference sequence). The CDR3 is made up of 11 amino acids. In nucleotides, the CDR3 is TGTGCCTGGGATATGAACACTGAAGCTTTCTTT. The encoded protein is CAWDMNTEAFF.

The chain is built from TRBV12-1 and TRBJ2-1; the table's D call, TRBD2, was not checked against the DNA. TRBV12-1 is described as a pseudogene. This CDR3 region has 16 residues. The CDR3 nucleotides are TGTGCCAGCAGCCCTCACCTAGCGGCCTCCTACAATGAGCAGTTCTTC. Its protein product is CASSPHLAASYNEQFF.

This chain links TRBV5-1 with TRBJ2-3, with 8 bases fitting TRBD2. Trimming cost V 4 bases and J 2 bases; bases outside gene matches: 9. The CDR3 extends over 16 amino acids. Germline CDR1 is SGHRS and CDR2 is YFSETQ. The CDR3 DNA sequence: TGCGCCAGCAGCAAGACTAGCGAAAGCATCACAGATACGCAGTATTTT. This sequence encodes CASSKTSESITDTQYF. The whole variable domain, remainder taken from reference TRBV5-1 and TRBJ2-3, is KAGVTQTPRYLIKTRGQQVTLSCSPISGHRSVSWYQQTPGQGLQFLFEYFSETQRNKGNFPGRFSGRQFSNSRSEMNVSTLELGDSALYLCASSKTSESITDTQYFGPGTRLTVL.

This clone was observed a single time. V gene TRBV24-1 combines with J gene TRBJ2-1, with 11 bases identical to TRBD2. This CDR3 has 15 residues. The junction had 2 bases not matched to a gene; V was cut back by 4 bases and J by 4 bases. The germline CDR1 and CDR2 sequences are KGHDR and SFDVKD. The CDR3 sequence: CATSEGTSGYNEQFF. CDR3 DNA: TGTGCCACCAGTGAAGGGACTAGCGGTTACAATGAGCAGTTCTTC.

This chain links TRBV9 with TRBJ2-1, with D possibly being TRBD2 (5 bases). Trimming pared 1 base from V and 10 bases from J, leaving 24 bases between. CDR1 SGDLS and CDR2 YYNGEE come from the germline V gene. The CDR3 is made up of 17 amino acids. The CDR3 DNA sequence: TGTGCCAGCAGCGTAAGGCGACTACCTCCGACCTTAGTAGAGCAGTTCTTC. Translated, it gives CASSVRRLPPTLVEQFF.

Worth noting for this clone: Distinct nucleotide sequences in the sample also encode this CDR3. The rearrangement uses TRBV5-4 and TRBJ2-2, with TRBD2 matching 11 bases. CDR3 length: 15 residues. J gave up 1 base and V 4 bases, and 0 bases lay outside the gene matches. Looked up from germline, CDR1 is SGHNT and CDR2 is YYREEE (reference sequence). The CDR3 sequence is CASSTSGGNTGELFF. The CDR3 DNA sequence: TGTGCCAGCAGCACTAGCGGGGGGAACACCGGGGAGCTGTTTTTT.